The entry below describes one T cell receptor (beta chain). A single record per CDR3 protein comes from TCRdb applying MiXCR to the 5' RACE reads. There are 40,000 to 50,000 distinct CDR3 sequences in the sample; 6% to 7% occur only once, and about 10% lies in the top ten. This CDR3 comprises 14 residues. V dropped 4 bases and J dropped 1 base, with 11 bases sitting between them. CDR1 SGHRS and CDR2 YFSETQ come from the germline V gene. The sample belongs to a study of T cells after yellow fever vaccination. This TCR derives from a man younger than 45 who received the YFV17D yellow fever vaccine. This rearrangement joins TRBV5-1 to TRBJ2-5; no clear D. The sequenced sample was PBMCs, either bulk or a sorted T-cell subset (CD4+, CD8+, memory, or dextramer-sorted; not recorded which), obtained 45 days after the yellow fever booster vaccination. The CDR3 coding sequence is TGCGCCAGCAGCGCCTCCGGGTCCCAAGAGACCCAGTACTTC. Encoded protein: CASSASGSQETQYF.